The clone carrying this TCR beta chain has at least ten counts. The antigen is not known. They built TCR cDNA with 5'RACE template switching, a step that put in a universal primer site and UMIs. TCRdb ran MiXCR on the 5' RACE reads and lists one entry per CDR3 protein. The top ten hold about 38% of the sample, which has 150,000 to 200,000 distinct CDR3 sequences, 11% seen once. Germline V gene lookup returns CDR1 MGHRA and CDR2 YSYEKL. The CDR3 loop spans 15 amino acids. Trimming removed 4 bases from V and 3 bases from J, with 13 bases in between. The sample belongs to a study of T cells after yellow fever vaccination. Study-wide points: Contaminants from the bulk population, in the form of abundant clonotypes, could be found in FACS-sorted repertoires. A weaker but faster secondary response was observed, peaking on day 5 versus 15.

The specimen comprised CD8+ T cells sorted from PBMCs, sampled 15 days after the yellow fever booster vaccination. This TCR was sampled from a man aged 18 to 35 who received the YFV17D yellow fever vaccine. The rearrangement links TRBV4-1 to TRBJ1-5, with D possibly being TRBD1 (6 bases). The CDR3 region has the DNA TGCGCCAGCAGCCGAGACCGGGGGGCCAATCAGCCCCAGCATTTT. Its protein product is CASSRDRGANQPQHF.